Listed here are 4 T cell receptor beta chains from one sample, sequenced in a study of cytomegalovirus exposure and HLA in healthy donors. PCR used 60 Vbeta primers and 13 Jbeta primers. Clones were sequenced by immunoSEQ multiplex PCR, and TCRdb holds only the in-frame ones, with some missing. Among roughly 140,000 clones, around 75% were seen once, and the ten largest hold 3.5% to 5%. Sample: PBMCs. Receptors originate from a man between 60 and 75 years old in good health and CMV-seronegative.

The chain is built from TRBV7-9 and TRBJ2-7; TRBD2 is a possible D gene (6 bases). This CDR3 comprises 16 residues. Trimming took 5 bases from V and 0 from J, leaving 17 bases between them. Germline V lookup: CDR1 SEHNR, CDR2 FQNEAQ (reference sequence). CDR3 coding DNA: TGTGCCAGCAGCGCAAAAGAGGCGGGGCTCTCCTACGAGCAGTACTTC. It specifies CASSAKEAGLSYEQYF.

The V call is TRBV7-2, the J call TRBJ2-7, with TRBD1 matching 10 bases. Trimming took 3 bases from V and 0 from J; bases not matched to a gene: 8. Germline-derived CDR1 and CDR2 are SGHTA and FQGNSA. The CDR3 covers 17 residues. CDR3 DNA sequence: TGTGCCAGCAGCTTCCCCCGGGACAGGGGAGTCTCCTACGAGCAGTACTTC. It is translated as CASSFPRDRGVSYEQYF.

The chain combines TRBV7-3 with TRBJ2-5, with 10 nucleotides matching TRBD2. This CDR3 spans 14 amino acids. CDR1 and CDR2 (germline): SGHTA, FQGTGA. V lost 4 bases, J lost 4 bases, and 3 bases stayed unmatched. The CDR3 DNA reads as TGTGCCAGCAGCTCTAGCGGGAGCCGAGAGACCCAGTACTTC. This translates into CASSSSGSRETQYF.

The chain links TRBV19 to TRBJ2-2; 11 nucleotides agree with TRBD1. This CDR3 comprises 16 residues. The germline gives CDR1 LNHDA, CDR2 SQIVND (reference sequence). Trimming removed 3 bases from V and 6 bases from J; junction bases left unmatched: 6. CDR3 loop: CASSIRTGGIPGELFF. The CDR3 DNA sequence: TGTGCCAGTAGTATCCGGACAGGGGGCATCCCCGGGGAGCTGTTTTTT. The variable domain in full, with the rest retrieved from reference TRBV19 and TRBJ2-2, is DGGITQSPKYLFRKEGQNVTLSCEQNLNHDAMYWYRQDPGQGLRLIYYSQIVNDFQKGDIAEGYSVSREKKESFPLTVTSAQKNPTAFYLCASSIRTGGIPGELFFGEGSRLTVL.